These 11 T cell receptor beta chains originate from one sample sequenced in a study of T cell changes during pregnancy in multiple sclerosis. Profiling relied on immunoSEQ multiplex PCR, and the TCRdb table lists in-frame clones only, not all of them. The sample includes 81,000 or so clones, 91% seen only once; the top ten take 3% to 4%. The sequencing used PBMCs, collected in the first trimester of pregnancy. These receptors were collected from a female donor in good health, serving as a control in a pregnancy study. Some clones in this sample may be carry-over from other donors' samples.

V usage is TRBV5-4 and J usage is TRBJ2-7, with TRBD2 identical over 7 bases. The CDR3 extends over 11 amino acids. Germline loops: CDR1 SGHNT, CDR2 YYREEE (reference sequence). Unmatched junction bases numbered 0, after V lost 3 bases and J lost 6 bases. CDR3 bases: TGTGCCAGCAGCTCGGGGGGCGAGCAGTACTTC. Translating gives CASSSGGEQYF.

V usage is TRBV2 and J usage is TRBJ2-2, with 8 bases that match TRBD1. CDR1 and CDR2 from the germline V gene are SNHLY and FYNNEI. V lost 11 bases to trimming and J lost 1 base; unmatched junction nucleotides: 6. The CDR3 loop spans 14 amino acids. As DNA, the CDR3 is TGTGCCTCCGAGGGGACAGGGAACACCGGGGAGCTGTTTTTT. Residues: CASEGTGNTGELFF. Complete variable domain (other parts from reference TRBV2 and TRBJ2-2): EPEVTQTPSHQVTQMGQEVILRCVPISNHLYFYWYRQILGQKVEFLVSFYNNEISEKSEIFDDQFSVERPDGSNFTLKIRSTKLEDSAMYFCASEGTGNTGELFFGEGSRLTVL.

The chain recombines TRBV19 with TRBJ1-5, with TRBD1 identical over 8 bases. CDR1 is LNHDA, CDR2 SQIVND, per germline (reference sequence). Trimming at V came to 4 bases and at J to 7 bases, leaving 15 bases not matched to a gene. There are 17 residues in the CDR3. For the CDR3, the DNA is TGTGCCAGTAGTAGAGCCTTCAACGACAGGGGTAGCCAGCCCCAGCATTTT. Residues: CASSRAFNDRGSQPQHF. The whole variable domain, remainder taken from reference TRBV19 and TRBJ1-5, is DGGITQSPKYLFRKEGQNVTLSCEQNLNHDAMYWYRQDPGQGLRLIYYSQIVNDFQKGDIAEGYSVSREKKESFPLTVTSAQKNPTAFYLCASSRAFNDRGSQPQHFGDGTRLSIL.

This rearrangement joins TRBV4-1 to TRBJ2-1, with 8 bases matching TRBD2. The CDR3 has 18 residues. Trimming removed 1 base from V and 3 bases from J; junction bases left unmatched: 11. Germline V CDR1 and CDR2: MGHRA, YSYEKL. In nucleotides, the CDR3 is TGCGCCAGCAGCCAAGCCGAATTCGGACTAGCTTTCTACAATGAGCAGTTCTTC. This encodes CASSQAEFGLAFYNEQFF.

The chain employs TRBV5-1 and TRBJ2-1, with TRBD1 identical over 7 bases. This CDR3 is built from 15 residues. V shed 4 bases, J shed 0 bases, and the junction held 4 bases outside the gene matches. Germline CDR1 SGHRS, CDR2 YFSETQ. The CDR3 reads CASSRDRSSYNEQFF. The CDR3 coding sequence is TGCGCCAGCAGCCGGGACAGAAGCTCCTACAATGAGCAGTTCTTC.

This rearrangement joins TRBV15 to TRBJ2-7, with D uncertain. The V end lost 0 bases, the J end lost 9 bases, and 15 bases lay between the germline ends. The length of the CDR3 is 14 residues. CDR1 LNHNV and CDR2 YYDKDF come from the germline V gene (reference sequence). The CDR3 protein is CATSRDQVPHGQYF. CDR3 nucleotide sequence: TGTGCCACCAGCAGAGATCAGGTCCCCCACGGGCAGTACTTC.

J is TRBJ1-2 and V is TRBV7-2, with 7 bases lining up with TRBD1. CDR1 is SGHTA, CDR2 FQGNSA, per germline. This CDR3 spans 15 amino acids. Trimming removed 2 bases from V and 2 bases from J; junction bases left unmatched: 5. The CDR3 DNA follows: TGTGCCAGCAGCTTATCAAGGACAGGAAACTATGGCTACACCTTC. Encoded protein: CASSLSRTGNYGYTF. Looking up the rest from reference TRBV7-2 and TRBJ1-2 gives the full variable domain: GAGVSQSPSNKVTEKGKDVELRCDPISGHTALYWYRQSLGQGLEFLIYFQGNSAPDKSGLPSDRFSAERTGGSVSTLTIQRTQQEDSAVYLCASSLSRTGNYGYTFGSGTRLTVV.

This clone was seen a single time. The gene calls are TRBV29-1 and TRBJ1-4; 8 bases agree with TRBD1. V was pared by 7 bases and J by 5 bases, with 9 bases of the junction left unmatched. Germline CDR1 and CDR2: SQVTM and ANQGSEA. CDR3 length: 14 residues. CDR3 loop: CSAGPGTGNEKLFF. As DNA, the CDR3 is TGCAGCGCTGGCCCTGGGACAGGAAATGAAAAACTGTTTTTT.

The gene calls are TRBV27 and TRBJ1-1; 7 positions match TRBD1. Germline V gene data show CDR1 as MNHEY and CDR2 as SMNVEV (reference sequence). The CDR3 has 13 residues. V dropped 5 bases and J dropped 11; count of bases not matched to a gene: 11. The CDR3, as DNA: TGTGCCAGCAGTCCCTACAGGGGAGAGAGGGCTTTCTTT. Residues: CASSPYRGERAFF.

This clone was recorded only once. The rearrangement joins TRBV6-5 to TRBJ1-5; no definite D call. V gave up 5 bases and J gave up 2 bases, with 10 bases separating them. The germline CDR1 and CDR2 sequences are MNHEY and SVGAGI. The CDR3 covers 14 residues. The DNA for the CDR3 is TGTGCCAGCAGTCCCGGGAGGGGCAATCAGCCCCAGCATTTT. This sequence encodes CASSPGRGNQPQHF.

The V gene is TRBV6-5, the J gene TRBJ2-7; perhaps TRBD1 as D (5 bases). The CDR3 covers 13 residues. Trimming took 5 bases from V and 6 from J, leaving 14 bases between them. Looked up from germline, CDR1 is MNHEY and CDR2 is SVGAGI. As DNA, the CDR3 is TGTGCCAGCAGTACAGGCAGGGTGAGCGAGCAGTACTTC. It codes for CASSTGRVSEQYF.